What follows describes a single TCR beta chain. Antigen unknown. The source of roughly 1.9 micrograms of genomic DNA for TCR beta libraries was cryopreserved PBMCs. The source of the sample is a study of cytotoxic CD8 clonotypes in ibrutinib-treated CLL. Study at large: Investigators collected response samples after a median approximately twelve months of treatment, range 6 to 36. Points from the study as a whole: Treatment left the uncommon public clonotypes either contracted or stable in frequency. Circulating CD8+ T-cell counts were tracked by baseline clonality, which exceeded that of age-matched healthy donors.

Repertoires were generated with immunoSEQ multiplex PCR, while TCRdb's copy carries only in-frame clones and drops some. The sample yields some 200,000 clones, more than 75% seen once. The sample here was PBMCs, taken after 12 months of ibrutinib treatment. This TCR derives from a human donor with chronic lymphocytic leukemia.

The CDR3 region has the DNA TGTGCCAGCAGCGTAGGACAGGGTAGCGGTGAAAAACTGTTTTTT. It encodes CASSVGQGSGEKLFF. The chain carries TRBV9 and TRBJ1-4; 7 bases agree with TRBD1. This CDR3 has 15 amino acids. Losses at the gene ends were 0 bases for V and 7 bases for J; bases not matched to a gene: 6. Germline V gives CDR1 SGDLS, CDR2 YYNGEE.